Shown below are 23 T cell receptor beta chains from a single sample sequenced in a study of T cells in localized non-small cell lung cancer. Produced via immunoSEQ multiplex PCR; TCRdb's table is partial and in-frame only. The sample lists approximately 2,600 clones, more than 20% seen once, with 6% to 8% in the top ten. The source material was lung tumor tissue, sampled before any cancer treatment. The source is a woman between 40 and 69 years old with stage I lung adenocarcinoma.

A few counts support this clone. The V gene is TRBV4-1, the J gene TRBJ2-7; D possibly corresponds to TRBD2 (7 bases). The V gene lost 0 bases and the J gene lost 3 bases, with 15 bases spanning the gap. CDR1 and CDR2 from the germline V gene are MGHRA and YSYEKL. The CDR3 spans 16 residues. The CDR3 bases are TGCGCCAGCAGCCAAGACTTACGGGGGGCAAGCTACGAGCAGTACTTC. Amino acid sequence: CASSQDLRGASYEQYF.

CDR3 in DNA: TGTGCCAGCAGTTACCAGGTTGCGGTTCAGCCCCAGCATTTT. Encoded protein: CASSYQVAVQPQHF. The chain links TRBV28 to TRBJ1-5; D ambiguous. Germline CDR1 MDHEN, CDR2 SYDVKM. The CDR3 spans 14 residues. V was clipped by 4 bases and J by 6 bases, with 13 bases between them.

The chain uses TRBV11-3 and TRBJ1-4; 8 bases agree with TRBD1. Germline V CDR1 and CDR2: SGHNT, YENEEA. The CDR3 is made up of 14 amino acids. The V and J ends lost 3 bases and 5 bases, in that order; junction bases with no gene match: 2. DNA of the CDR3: TGTGCCAGCAGCTTTGGACAGGGAAATGAAAAACTGTTTTTT. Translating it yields CASSFGQGNEKLFF.

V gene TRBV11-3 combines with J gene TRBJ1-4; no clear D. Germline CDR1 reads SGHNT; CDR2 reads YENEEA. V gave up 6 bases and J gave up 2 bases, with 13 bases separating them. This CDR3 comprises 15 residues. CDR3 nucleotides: TGTGCCAGCAGGGCTGGCTTCAGCACTAATGAAAAACTGTTTTTT. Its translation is CASRAGFSTNEKLFF. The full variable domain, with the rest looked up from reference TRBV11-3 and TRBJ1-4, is EAGVVQSPRYKIIEKKQPVAFWCNPISGHNTLYWYLQNLGQGPELLIRYENEEAVDDSQLPKDRFSAERLKGVDSTLKIQPAELGDSAVYLCASRAGFSTNEKLFFGSGTQLSVL.

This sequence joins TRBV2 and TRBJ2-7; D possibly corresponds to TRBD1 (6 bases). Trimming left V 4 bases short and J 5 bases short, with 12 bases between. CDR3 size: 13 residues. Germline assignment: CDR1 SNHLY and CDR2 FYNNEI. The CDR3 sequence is CASSAARGNEQYF. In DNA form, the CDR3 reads TGTGCCAGCAGTGCGGCCAGGGGTAACGAGCAGTACTTC.

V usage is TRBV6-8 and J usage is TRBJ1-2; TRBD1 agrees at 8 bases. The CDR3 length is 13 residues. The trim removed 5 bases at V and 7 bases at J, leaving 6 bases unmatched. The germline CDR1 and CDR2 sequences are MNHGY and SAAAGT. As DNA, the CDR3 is TGTGCCAGCAGTGACGGGACAGGCGTTGGCTACACCTTC. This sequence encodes CASSDGTGVGYTF.

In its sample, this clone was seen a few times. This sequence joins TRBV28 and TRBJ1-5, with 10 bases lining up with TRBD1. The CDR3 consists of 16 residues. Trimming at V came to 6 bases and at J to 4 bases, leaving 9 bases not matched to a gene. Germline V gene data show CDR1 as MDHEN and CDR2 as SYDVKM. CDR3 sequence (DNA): TGTGCCAGCAGACGTACGACAGGGGGCTGGAATCAGCCCCAGCATTTT. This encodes CASRRTTGGWNQPQHF. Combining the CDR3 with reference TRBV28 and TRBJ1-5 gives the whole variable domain DVKVTQSSRYLVKRTGEKVFLECVQDMDHENMFWYRQDPGLGLRLIYFSYDVKMKEKGDIPEGYSVSREKKERFSLILESASTNQTSMYLCASRRTTGGWNQPQHFGDGTRLSIL.

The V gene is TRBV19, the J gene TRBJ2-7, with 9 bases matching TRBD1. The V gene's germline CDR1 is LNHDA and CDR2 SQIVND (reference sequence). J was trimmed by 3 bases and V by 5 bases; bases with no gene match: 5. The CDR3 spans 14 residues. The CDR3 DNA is TGTGCCAGTAGTGTAAAGACAGGGGGCTACGAGCAGTACTTC. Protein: CASSVKTGGYEQYF. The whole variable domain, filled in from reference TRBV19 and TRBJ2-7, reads DGGITQSPKYLFRKEGQNVTLSCEQNLNHDAMYWYRQDPGQGLRLIYYSQIVNDFQKGDIAEGYSVSREKKESFPLTVTSAQKNPTAFYLCASSVKTGGYEQYFGPGTRLTVT.

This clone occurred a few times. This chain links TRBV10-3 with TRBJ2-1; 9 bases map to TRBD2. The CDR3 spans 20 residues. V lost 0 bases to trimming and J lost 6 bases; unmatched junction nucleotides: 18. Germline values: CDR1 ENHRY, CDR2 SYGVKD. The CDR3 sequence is CAISESKGSGRVKFGNEQFF. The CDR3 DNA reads TGTGCCATCAGTGAGTCGAAGGGTAGCGGGAGAGTTAAGTTTGGCAATGAGCAGTTCTTC.

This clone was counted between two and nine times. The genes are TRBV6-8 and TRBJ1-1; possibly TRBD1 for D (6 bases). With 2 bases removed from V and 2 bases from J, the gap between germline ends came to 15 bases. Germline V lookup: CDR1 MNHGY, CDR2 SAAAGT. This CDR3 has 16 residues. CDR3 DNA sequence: TGTGCCAGCAGTTACGATCCGGGGGCAGGAAACACTGAAGCTTTCTTT. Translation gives CASSYDPGAGNTEAFF.

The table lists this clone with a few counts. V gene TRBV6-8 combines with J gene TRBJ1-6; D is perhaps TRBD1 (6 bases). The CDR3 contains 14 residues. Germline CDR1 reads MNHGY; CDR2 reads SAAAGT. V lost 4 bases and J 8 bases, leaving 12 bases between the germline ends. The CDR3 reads CASSFSGDDSPLHF. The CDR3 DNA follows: TGTGCCAGCAGTTTTTCAGGGGACGATTCACCCCTCCACTTT.

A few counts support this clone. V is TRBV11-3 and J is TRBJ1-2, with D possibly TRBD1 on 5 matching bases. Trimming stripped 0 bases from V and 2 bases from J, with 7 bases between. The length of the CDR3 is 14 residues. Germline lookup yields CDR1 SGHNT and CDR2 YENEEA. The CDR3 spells CASSLEGENYGYTF. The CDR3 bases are TGTGCCAGCAGCTTAGAGGGGGAAAACTATGGCTACACCTTC.

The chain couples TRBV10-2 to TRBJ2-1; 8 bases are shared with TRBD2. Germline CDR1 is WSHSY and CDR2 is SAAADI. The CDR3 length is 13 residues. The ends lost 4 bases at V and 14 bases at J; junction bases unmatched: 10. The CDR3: CASSVGTRGREFF. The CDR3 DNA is TGCGCCAGCAGTGTAGGGACTAGAGGCCGAGAGTTCTTC.

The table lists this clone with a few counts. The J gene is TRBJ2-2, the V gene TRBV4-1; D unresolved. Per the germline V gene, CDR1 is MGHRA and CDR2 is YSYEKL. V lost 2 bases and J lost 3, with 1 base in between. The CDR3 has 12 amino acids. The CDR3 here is CASSQHTGELFF. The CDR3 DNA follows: TGCGCCAGCAGCCAACACACCGGGGAGCTGTTTTTT.

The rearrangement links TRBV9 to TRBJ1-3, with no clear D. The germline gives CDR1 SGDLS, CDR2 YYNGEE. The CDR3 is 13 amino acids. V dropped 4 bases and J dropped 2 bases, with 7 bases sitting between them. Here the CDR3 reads CASSPLTGNTIYF. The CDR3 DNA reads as TGTGCCAGCAGCCCCCTCACTGGAAACACCATATATTTT.

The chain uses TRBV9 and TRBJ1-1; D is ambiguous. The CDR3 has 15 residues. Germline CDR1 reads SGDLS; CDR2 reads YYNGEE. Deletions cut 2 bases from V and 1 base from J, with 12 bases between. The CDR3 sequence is CASSVSLDENTEAFF. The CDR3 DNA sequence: TGTGCCAGCAGCGTCTCCTTGGACGAGAACACTGAAGCTTTCTTT.

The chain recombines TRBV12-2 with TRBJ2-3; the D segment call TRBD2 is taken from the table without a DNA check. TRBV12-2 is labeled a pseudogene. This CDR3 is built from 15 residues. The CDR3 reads CATSEGGGYTDTQYF. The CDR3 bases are TGTGCCACCTCAGAAGGCGGGGGATACACAGATACGCAGTATTTT.

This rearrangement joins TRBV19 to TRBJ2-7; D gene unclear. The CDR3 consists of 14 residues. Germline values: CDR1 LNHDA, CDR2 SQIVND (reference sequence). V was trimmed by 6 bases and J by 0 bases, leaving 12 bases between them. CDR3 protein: CASRVTPSSYEQYF. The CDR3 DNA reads TGTGCCAGTAGGGTGACTCCGAGCTCCTACGAGCAGTACTTC.

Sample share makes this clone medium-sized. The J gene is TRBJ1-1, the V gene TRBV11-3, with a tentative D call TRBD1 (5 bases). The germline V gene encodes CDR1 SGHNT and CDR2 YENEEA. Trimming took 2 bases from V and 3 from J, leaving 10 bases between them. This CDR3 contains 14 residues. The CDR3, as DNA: TGTGCCAGCAGCTTAATCGGGGGACACACTGAAGCTTTCTTT. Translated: CASSLIGGHTEAFF.

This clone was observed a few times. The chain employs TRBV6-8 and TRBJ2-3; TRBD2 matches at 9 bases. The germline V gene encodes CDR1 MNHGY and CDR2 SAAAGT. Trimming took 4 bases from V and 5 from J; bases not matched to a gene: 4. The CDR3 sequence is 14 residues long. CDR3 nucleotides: TGTGCCAGCAGTTTAGCGGGAGTAATAGATACGCAGTATTTT. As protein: CASSLAGVIDTQYF.

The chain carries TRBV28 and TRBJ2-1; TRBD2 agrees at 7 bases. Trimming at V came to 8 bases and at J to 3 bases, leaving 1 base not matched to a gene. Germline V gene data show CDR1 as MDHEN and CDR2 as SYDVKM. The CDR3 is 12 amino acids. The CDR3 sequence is CASLADYNEQFF. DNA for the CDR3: TGTGCCAGCCTAGCGGACTACAATGAGCAGTTCTTC. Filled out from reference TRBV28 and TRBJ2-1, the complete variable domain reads DVKVTQSSRYLVKRTGEKVFLECVQDMDHENMFWYRQDPGLGLRLIYFSYDVKMKEKGDIPEGYSVSREKKERFSLILESASTNQTSMYLCASLADYNEQFFGPGTRLTVL.

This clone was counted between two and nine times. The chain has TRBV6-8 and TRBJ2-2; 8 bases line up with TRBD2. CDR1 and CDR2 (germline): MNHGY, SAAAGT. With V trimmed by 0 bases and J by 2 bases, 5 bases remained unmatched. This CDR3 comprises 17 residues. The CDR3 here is CASSYSGLELNTGELFF. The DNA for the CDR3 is TGTGCCAGCAGTTACTCGGGACTAGAGTTAAACACCGGGGAGCTGTTTTTT.

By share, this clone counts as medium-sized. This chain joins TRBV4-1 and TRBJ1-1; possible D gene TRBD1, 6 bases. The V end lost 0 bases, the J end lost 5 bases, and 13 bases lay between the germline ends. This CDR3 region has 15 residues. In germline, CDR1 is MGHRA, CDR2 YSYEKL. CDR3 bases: TGCGCCAGCAGCCAAGAAGGAAACAGGGAAACTGAAGCTTTCTTT. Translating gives CASSQEGNRETEAFF.